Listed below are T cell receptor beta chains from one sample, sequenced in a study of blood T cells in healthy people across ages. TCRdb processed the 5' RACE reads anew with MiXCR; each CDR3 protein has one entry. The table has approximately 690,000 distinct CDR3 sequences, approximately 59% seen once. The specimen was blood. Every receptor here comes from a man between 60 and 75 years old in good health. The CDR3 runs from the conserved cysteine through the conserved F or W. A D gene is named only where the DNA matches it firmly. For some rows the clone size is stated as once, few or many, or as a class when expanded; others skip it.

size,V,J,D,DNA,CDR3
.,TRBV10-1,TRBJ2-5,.,TGCGCCAGCAGTGAGTCTCCATGGGAGGCCCAGTACTTC,CASSESPWEAQYF
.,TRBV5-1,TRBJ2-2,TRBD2,TGCGCCAGCAGCATTACCGGACTAGCGGGGAACACCGGGGAGCTGTTTTTT,CASSITGLAGNTGELFF
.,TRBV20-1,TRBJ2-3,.,TGCAGTGCTAGGCCCAGCATCGGCACAGATGCGCAGTATTTT,CSARPSIGTDAQYF
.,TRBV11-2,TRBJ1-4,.,TGTGCCAGCAGCTTGCGTGGGGGGGCTGACCCAACTAATGAAAAACTGTTTTTT,CASSLRGGADPTNEKLFF
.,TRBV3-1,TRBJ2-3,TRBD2,TGTGCCAGCAGCCAATCCGAGACTAGCGGGGCCCTCGGAGAGACGCAGTATTTT,CASSQSETSGALGETQYF
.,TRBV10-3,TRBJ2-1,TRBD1,TGTGCCAGCGAACAGGGGGAAGCGAATGAGCAGTTCTTC,CASEQGEANEQFF
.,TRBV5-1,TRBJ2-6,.,TGCGCCAGCAGCCTTCTTGGTAAGGCTAGCTTTGACTCTGGGGCCAACGTCCTGACTTTC,CASSLLGKASFDSGANVLTF
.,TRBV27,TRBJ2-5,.,TGTGCCAGCAGAGTCGGGAACCGGGACACACAAGAGACCCAGTACTTC,CASRVGNRDTQETQYF
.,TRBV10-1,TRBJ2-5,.,TGCGCCAGCAGTGAGTCGGTTGGGCAAGAGACCCAGTACTTC,CASSESVGQETQYF
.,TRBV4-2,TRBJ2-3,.,TGTGCCAGCAGCCAAGTCTCAGGGGCGATTTTAGATACGCAGTATTTT,CASSQVSGAILDTQYF
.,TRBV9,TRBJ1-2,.,TGTGCCAGCAGCCGGGGCTATGGCTACACCTTC,CASSRGYGYTF
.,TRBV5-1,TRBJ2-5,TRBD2,TGCGCCAGCAGCCTAGCCGGGACTAGCGGGGTGGAGACCCAGTACTTC,CASSLAGTSGVETQYF
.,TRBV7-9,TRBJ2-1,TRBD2,TGTGCCAGCAGCTTTGGGACTAGCTCATTGGGTGAGCAGTTCTTC,CASSFGTSSLGEQFF
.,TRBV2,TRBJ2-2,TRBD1,TGTGCCAGCAGTGGTAGGGGGCGCGGTACCGGGGAGCTGTTTTTT,CASSGRGRGTGELFF
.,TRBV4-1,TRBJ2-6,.,TGCGCCAGCAGCCCCGGACTGTCTGCCTCTGGGGCCAACGTCCTGACTTTC,CASSPGLSASGANVLTF
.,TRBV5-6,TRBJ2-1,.,TGTGCCAGCAGCTTAGGGGGGAGGTCCTACAATGAGCAGTTCTTC,CASSLGGRSYNEQFF
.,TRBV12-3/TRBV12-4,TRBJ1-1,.,TGTGCCAGCAGCGCACGTGGGGGGAACACTGAAGCTTTCTTT,CASSARGGNTEAFF
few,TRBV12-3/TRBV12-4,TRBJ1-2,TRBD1,TGTGCCAGCAGTCTTGACAGGGGGCCGCGATACTATGGCTACACCTTC,CASSLDRGPRYYGYTF
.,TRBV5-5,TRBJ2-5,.,TGTGCCAGCAGCTTGGGGGCGTGGGAGACCCAGTACTTC,CASSLGAWETQYF
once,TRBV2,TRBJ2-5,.,TGTGCCAGCAGTGAAGAGAACAGACAAGAGACCCAGTACTTC,CASSEENRQETQYF
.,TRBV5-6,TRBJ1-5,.,TGTGCCAGCAGCTCCTTAACTACAGGGAATCAGCCCCAGCATTTT,CASSSLTTGNQPQHF
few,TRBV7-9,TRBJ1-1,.,TGTGCCAGCAGGGCCCCAGGGATCCCTGAAGCTTTCTTT,CASRAPGIPEAFF
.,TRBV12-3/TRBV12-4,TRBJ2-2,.,TGTGCCAGCATTTCCAGGGGGCGGGGGGCCTCATCCGGGGAGCTGTTTTTT,CASISRGRGASSGELFF